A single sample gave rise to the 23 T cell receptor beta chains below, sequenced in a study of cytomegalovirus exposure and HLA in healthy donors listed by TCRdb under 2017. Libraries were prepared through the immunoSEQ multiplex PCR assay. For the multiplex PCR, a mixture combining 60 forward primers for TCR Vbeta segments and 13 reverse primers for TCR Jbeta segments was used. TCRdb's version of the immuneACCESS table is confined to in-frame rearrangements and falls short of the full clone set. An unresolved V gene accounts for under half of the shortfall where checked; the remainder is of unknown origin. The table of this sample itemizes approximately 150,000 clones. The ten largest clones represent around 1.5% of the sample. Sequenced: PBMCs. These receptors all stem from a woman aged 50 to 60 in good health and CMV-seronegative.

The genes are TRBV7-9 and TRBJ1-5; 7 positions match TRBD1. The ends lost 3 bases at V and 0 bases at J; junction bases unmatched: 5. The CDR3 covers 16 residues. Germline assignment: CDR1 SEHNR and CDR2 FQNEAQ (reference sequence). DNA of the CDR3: TGTGCCAGCAGCTTCCAGGGGGACCATAGCAATCAGCCCCAGCATTTT. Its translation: CASSFQGDHSNQPQHF.

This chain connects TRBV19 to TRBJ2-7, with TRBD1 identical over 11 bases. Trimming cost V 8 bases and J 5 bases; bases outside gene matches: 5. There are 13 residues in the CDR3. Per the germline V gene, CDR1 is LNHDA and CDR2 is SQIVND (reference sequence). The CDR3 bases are TGTGCCAGTCTCCGGGACAGGGGGGACGAGCAGTACTTC. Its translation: CASLRDRGDEQYF.

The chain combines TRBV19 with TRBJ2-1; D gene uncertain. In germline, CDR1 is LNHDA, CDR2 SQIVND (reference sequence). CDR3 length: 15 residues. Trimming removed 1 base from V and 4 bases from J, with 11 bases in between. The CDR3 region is CASSIARLGYNEQFF. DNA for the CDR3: TGTGCCAGTAGTATAGCCAGGCTTGGGTACAATGAGCAGTTCTTC.

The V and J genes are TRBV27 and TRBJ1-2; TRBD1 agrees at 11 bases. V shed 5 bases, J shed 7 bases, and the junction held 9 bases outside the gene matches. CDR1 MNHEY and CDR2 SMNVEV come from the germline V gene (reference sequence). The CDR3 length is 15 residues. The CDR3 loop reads CASSPTQGTGGGYTF. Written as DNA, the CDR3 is TGTGCCAGCAGTCCTACTCAAGGGACAGGGGGTGGCTACACCTTC.

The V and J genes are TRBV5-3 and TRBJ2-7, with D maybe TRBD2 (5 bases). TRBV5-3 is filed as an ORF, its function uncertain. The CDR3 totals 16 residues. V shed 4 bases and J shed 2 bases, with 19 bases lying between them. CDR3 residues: CARSRGDQTLAYEQYF. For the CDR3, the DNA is TGTGCCAGAAGCCGGGGAGACCAGACCCTCGCCTACGAGCAGTACTTC.

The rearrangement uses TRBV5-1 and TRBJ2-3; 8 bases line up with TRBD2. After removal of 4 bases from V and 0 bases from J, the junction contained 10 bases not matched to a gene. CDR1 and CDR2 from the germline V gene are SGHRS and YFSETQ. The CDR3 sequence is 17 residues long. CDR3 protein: CASSPGRATPSTDTQYF. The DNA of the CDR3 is TGCGCCAGCAGCCCCGGGAGGGCCACCCCTAGCACAGATACGCAGTATTTT.

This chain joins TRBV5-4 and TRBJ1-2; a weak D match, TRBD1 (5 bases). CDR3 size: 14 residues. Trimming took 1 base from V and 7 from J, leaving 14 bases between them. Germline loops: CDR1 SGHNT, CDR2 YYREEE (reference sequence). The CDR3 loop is CASSLSSRVRGYTF. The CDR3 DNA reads TGTGCCAGCAGCTTGTCTTCCAGGGTTCGTGGCTACACCTTC.

This CDR3 is CASAPLPSYNEQFF. The CDR3 DNA sequence: TGCGCCAGCGCCCCACTCCCCTCCTACAATGAGCAGTTCTTC. This chain connects TRBV5-1 to TRBJ2-1, with D unclear. Germline assignment: CDR1 SGHRS and CDR2 YFSETQ. This CDR3 has 14 residues. Trimming left V 7 bases short and J 0 bases short, with 11 bases between.

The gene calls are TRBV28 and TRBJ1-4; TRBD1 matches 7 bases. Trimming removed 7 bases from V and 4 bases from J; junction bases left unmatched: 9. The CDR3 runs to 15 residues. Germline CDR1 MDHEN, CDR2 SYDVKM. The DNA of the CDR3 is TGTGCCAGCAAGGTGGTAGGGGGCCATAATGAAAAACTGTTTTTT. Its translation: CASKVVGGHNEKLFF.

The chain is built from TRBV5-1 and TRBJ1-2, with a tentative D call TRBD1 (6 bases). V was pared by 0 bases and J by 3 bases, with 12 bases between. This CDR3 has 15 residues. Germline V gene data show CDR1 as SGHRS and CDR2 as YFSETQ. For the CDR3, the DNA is TGCGCCAGCAGCTTGGAGGGGGGGGCCTACTATGGCTACACCTTC. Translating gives CASSLEGGAYYGYTF.

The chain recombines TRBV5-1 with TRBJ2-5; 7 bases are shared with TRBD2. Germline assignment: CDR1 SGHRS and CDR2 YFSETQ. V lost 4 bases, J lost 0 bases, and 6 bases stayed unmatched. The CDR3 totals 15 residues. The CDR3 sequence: CASSASSGYQETQYF. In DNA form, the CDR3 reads TGCGCCAGCAGCGCCTCTAGCGGTTACCAAGAGACCCAGTACTTC.

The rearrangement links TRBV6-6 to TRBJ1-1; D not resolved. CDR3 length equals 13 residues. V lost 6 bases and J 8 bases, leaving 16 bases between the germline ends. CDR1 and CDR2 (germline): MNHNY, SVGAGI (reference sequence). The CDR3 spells CASSPAGLFEAFF. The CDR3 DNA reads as TGTGCCAGCAGCCCCGCGGGCCTTTTCGAAGCTTTCTTT.

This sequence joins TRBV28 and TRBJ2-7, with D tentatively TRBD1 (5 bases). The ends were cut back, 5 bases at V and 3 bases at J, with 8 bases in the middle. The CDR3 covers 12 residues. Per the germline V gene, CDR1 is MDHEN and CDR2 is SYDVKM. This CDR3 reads CASSQDNYEQYF. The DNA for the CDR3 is TGTGCCAGCAGTCAGGACAACTACGAGCAGTACTTC.

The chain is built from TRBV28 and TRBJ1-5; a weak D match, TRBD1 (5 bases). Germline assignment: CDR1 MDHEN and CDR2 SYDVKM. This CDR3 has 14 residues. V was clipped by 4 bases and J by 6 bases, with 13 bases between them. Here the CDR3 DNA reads TGTGCCAGCAGTTCCCGAACAGGTACTCAGCCCCAGCATTTT. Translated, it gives CASSSRTGTQPQHF.

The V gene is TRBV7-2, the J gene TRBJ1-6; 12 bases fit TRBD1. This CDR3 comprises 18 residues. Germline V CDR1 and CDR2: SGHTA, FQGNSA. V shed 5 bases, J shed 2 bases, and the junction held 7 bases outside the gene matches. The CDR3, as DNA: TGTGCCAGCAGCCTACATGGGACAGGGGGCGCCTATAATTCACCCCTCCACTTT. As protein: CASSLHGTGGAYNSPLHF.

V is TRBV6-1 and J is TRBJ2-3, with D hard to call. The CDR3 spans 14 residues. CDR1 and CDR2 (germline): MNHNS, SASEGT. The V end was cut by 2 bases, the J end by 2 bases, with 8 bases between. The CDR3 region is CASSESLSTDTQYF. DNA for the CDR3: TGTGCCAGCAGTGAAAGCCTCTCCACAGATACGCAGTATTTT.

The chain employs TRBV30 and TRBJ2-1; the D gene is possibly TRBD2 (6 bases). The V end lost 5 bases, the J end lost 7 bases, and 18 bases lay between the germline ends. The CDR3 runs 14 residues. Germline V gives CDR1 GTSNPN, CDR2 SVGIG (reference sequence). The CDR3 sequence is CAWYTEGLSNEQFF. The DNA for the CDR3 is TGTGCCTGGTACACGGAGGGACTTAGTAATGAGCAGTTCTTC.

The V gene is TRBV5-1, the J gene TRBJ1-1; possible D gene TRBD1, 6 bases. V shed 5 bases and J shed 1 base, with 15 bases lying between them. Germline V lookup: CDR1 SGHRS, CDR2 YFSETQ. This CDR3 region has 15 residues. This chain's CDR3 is CASSGQGGGNTEAFF. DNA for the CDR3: TGCGCCAGCAGTGGGCAGGGAGGGGGGAACACTGAAGCTTTCTTT.

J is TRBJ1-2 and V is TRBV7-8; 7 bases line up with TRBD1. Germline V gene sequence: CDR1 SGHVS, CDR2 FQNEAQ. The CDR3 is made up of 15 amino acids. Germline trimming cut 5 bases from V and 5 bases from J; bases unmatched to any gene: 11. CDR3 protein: CASSPQTGMGYGYTF. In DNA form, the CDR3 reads TGTGCCAGCAGCCCCCAGACAGGGATGGGTTATGGCTACACCTTC.

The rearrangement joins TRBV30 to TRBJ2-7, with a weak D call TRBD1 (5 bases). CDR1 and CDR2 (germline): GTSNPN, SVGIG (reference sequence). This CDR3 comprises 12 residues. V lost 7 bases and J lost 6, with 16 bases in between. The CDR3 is CASTYQGSEQYF. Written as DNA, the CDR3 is TGTGCCTCCACTTACCAGGGCTCCGAGCAGTACTTC.

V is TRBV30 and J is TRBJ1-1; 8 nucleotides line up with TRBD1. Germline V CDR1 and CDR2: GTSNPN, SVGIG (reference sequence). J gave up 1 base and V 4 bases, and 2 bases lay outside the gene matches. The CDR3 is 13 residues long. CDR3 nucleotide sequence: TGTGCCTGGATGGGACAGGCGAACACTGAAGCTTTCTTT. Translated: CAWMGQANTEAFF.

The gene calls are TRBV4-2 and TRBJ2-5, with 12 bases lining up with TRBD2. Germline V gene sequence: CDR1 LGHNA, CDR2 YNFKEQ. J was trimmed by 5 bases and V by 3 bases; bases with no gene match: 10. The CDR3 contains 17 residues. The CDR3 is CASSQNTGLAGGETQYF. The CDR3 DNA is TGTGCCAGCAGCCAGAACACGGGACTAGCGGGCGGGGAGACCCAGTACTTC.

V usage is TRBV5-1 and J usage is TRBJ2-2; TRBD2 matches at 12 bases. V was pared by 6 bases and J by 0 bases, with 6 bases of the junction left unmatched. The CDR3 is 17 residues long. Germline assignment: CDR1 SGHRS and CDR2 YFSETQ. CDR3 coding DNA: TGCGCCAGCACGCGTTGGACTAGCGGGACGAACACCGGGGAGCTGTTTTTT. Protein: CASTRWTSGTNTGELFF.